This is a list of T cell receptor beta chains from one sample in a study of vaccination effects on CD4 cells after COVID-19. Method: immunoSEQ multiplex PCR; TCRdb's copy keeps in-frame clones and lacks some. The sample consists of 25,000 to 35,000 clones, 72% of them appearing once. No antigen has been identified for these receptors. Sequenced here: CD4+ T cells from PBMCs cultured with SARS-CoV-2 spike peptides, sampled before COVID-19 vaccination. These receptors were obtained from a human donor who received a COVID-19 vaccine. CDR3s include the opening cysteine and the closing phenylalanine or tryptophan. Fields, in order: D gene, J gene, V gene, clone size, CDR3 protein, CDR3 DNA. A D gene is named only where the DNA matches it firmly. Size is omitted from some rows. Given values are once, few, many or a class for expanded clones.

>TRBD1|TRBJ1-6|TRBV18|NA
CASSPRWQGATSNNSPLHF
TGTGCCAGCTCACCAAGATGGCAGGGGGCTACCTCAAATAATTCACCCCTCCACTTT
>NA|TRBJ1-2|TRBV9|NA
CASSVVSSGVNGYTF
TGTGCCAGCAGCGTAGTGTCCTCGGGTGTGAATGGCTACACCTTC
>NA|TRBJ2-2|TRBV6-5|few
CASSEGGPGELFF
TGTGCCAGCTCCGAGGGGGGGCCCGGGGAGCTGTTTTTT
>TRBD2|TRBJ2-3|TRBV14|NA
CASSLRTSGKGVDTQYF
TGTGCCAGCAGCCTGAGGACTAGCGGAAAAGGGGTAGATACGCAGTATTTT
>TRBD1|TRBJ2-3|TRBV10-1|few
CASSESRTGRTDTQYF
TGCGCCAGCAGTGAGTCCAGGACAGGGAGGACAGATACGCAGTATTTT
>NA|TRBJ1-1|TRBV12-3/TRBV12-4|NA
CASSKQGRAFF
TGTGCCAGCAGCAAACAGGGTCGGGCTTTCTTT
>TRBD1|TRBJ2-3|TRBV25-1|NA
CASSLGATGRTDTQYF
TGTGCCAGCAGCTTAGGTGCGACAGGGCGCACAGATACGCAGTATTTT
>NA|TRBJ1-3|TRBV18|NA
CASSPGSGNTIYF
TGTGCCAGCTCACCGGGCTCTGGAAACACCATATATTTT
>TRBD2|TRBJ2-2|TRBV7-8|NA
CASSLFRMAGGKNTGELFF
TGTGCCAGCAGCTTATTTCGGATGGCGGGAGGGAAGAACACCGGGGAGCTGTTTTTT
>TRBD2|TRBJ2-1|TRBV28|NA
CASSSPSGEFF
TGTGCCAGCAGTTCCCCTAGCGGGGAATTCTTC
>TRBD1|TRBJ2-4|TRBV7-9|once
CASSLWSGGAKNIQYF
TGTGCCAGCAGCTTATGGTCAGGGGGCGCGAAAAACATTCAGTACTTC
>NA|TRBJ1-3|TRBV2|NA
CASRDNGNTIYF
TGTGCCAGCAGAGACAATGGAAACACCATATATTTT
>NA|TRBJ2-1|TRBV11-3|once
CASSLGGSSSYNEQFF
TGTGCCAGCAGCTTAGGTGGGAGTAGCTCCTACAATGAGCAGTTCTTC
>NA|TRBJ1-2|TRBV6-5|NA
CASSVNKAGGYGYTF
TGTGCCAGCAGCGTAAACAAGGCCGGAGGGTATGGCTACACCTTC
>NA|TRBJ1-2|TRBV27|NA
CASRGQIANYGYTF
TGTGCCAGCAGAGGACAGATAGCTAACTATGGCTACACCTTC
>NA|TRBJ2-3|TRBV3-1/TRBV3-2|NA
CASSQGRGRATQYF
TGTGCCAGCAGCCAAGGCAGAGGTAGGGCTACGCAGTATTTT
>NA|TRBJ1-1|TRBV5-1|few
CASSLATTEDKAFF
TGCGCCAGCAGCTTGGCCACGACGGAAGATAAAGCTTTCTTT
>NA|TRBJ1-1|TRBV10-3|few
CAISESVAKNTEAFF
TGTGCCATCAGTGAGTCGGTAGCAAAAAACACTGAAGCTTTCTTT
>NA|TRBJ2-7|TRBV4-1|NA
CASSQVPRQGAYEQYF
TGCGCCAGCAGCCAAGTGCCCCGCCAGGGAGCCTACGAGCAGTACTTC
>TRBD2|TRBJ2-7|TRBV29-1|NA
CSVALLAGSYEQYF
TGCAGCGTTGCCCTCCTAGCGGGCTCCTACGAGCAGTACTTC
>TRBD2|TRBJ2-3|TRBV19|NA
CASRGLAQGGDTQYF
TGTGCCAGTAGGGGACTAGCGCAGGGGGGAGATACGCAGTATTTT
>TRBD2|TRBJ2-5|TRBV2|NA
CASSEASGKETQYF
TGTGCCAGCAGTGAAGCCAGCGGGAAAGAGACCCAGTACTTC
>NA|TRBJ1-3|TRBV13|NA
CASSLRSTGNTIYF
TGTGCCAGCAGCTTACGATCGACTGGAAACACCATATATTTT
>NA|TRBJ1-2|TRBV5-1|once
CASSLGGANYGYTF
TGCGCCAGCAGCTTGGGTGGTGCTAACTATGGCTACACCTTC
>TRBD1|TRBJ2-7|TRBV12-3/TRBV12-4|once
CASRSGQSYEQYF
TGTGCCAGCAGATCGGGACAGTCCTACGAGCAGTACTTC
>TRBD1|TRBJ2-7|TRBV5-1|NA
CASSLGTGGSYEQYF
TGCGCCAGCAGCTTGGGAACAGGGGGCTCGTACGAGCAGTACTTC
>NA|TRBJ2-3|TRBV7-2|NA
CASRSPWSSTDTQYF
TGTGCCAGCAGAAGCCCATGGAGTAGCACAGATACGCAGTATTTT
>TRBD1|TRBJ2-5|TRBV10-3|NA
CAISETPSGTGGETQYF
TGTGCCATCAGTGAGACACCCTCCGGGACAGGGGGCGAGACCCAGTACTTC
>TRBD1|TRBJ1-2|TRBV5-1|NA
CASSRDREYGYTF
TGCGCCAGCAGTCGGGACAGGGAATATGGCTACACCTTC
>TRBD1|TRBJ2-7|TRBV4-1|few
CASSHPPKRDRDRHETYEQYF
TGCGCCAGCAGCCACCCCCCCAAAAGGGACAGGGACCGCCACGAGACCTACGAGCAGTACTTC
>NA|TRBJ2-5|TRBV3-1/TRBV3-2|NA
CASSPLWGDQETQYF
TGTGCCAGCAGCCCTCTCTGGGGGGACCAAGAGACCCAGTACTTC
>NA|TRBJ1-1|TRBV13|NA
CASSLIGLSGVNTEAFF
TGTGCCAGCAGCTTAATCGGTCTCTCAGGCGTGAACACTGAAGCTTTCTTT
>TRBD1|TRBJ2-7|TRBV27|once
CASSLWGPGTGGSYEQYF
TGTGCCAGCAGTTTATGGGGACCCGGGACAGGGGGCTCGTACGAGCAGTACTTC
>TRBD1|TRBJ1-6|TRBV28|NA
CASRPTGLNSPLHF
TGTGCCAGCAGGCCGACAGGGCTTAATTCACCCCTCCACTTT
>TRBD2|TRBJ2-1|TRBV6-1|NA
CASSVSSGGVYNEQFF
TGTGCCAGCAGTGTGTCTAGCGGGGGGGTCTACAATGAGCAGTTCTTC
>NA|TRBJ1-1|TRBV29-1|NA
CSARNTEAFF
TGCAGCGCCCGGAACACTGAAGCTTTCTTT
>NA|TRBJ2-3|TRBV24-1|NA
CATSEDVPDTQYF
TGTGCCACCAGTGAAGACGTTCCAGATACGCAGTATTTT